These T cell receptor beta chains were read from a single sample in a study of post-analysis software for immune sequencing data. TCRdb called the PCR reads again in MiXCR, with one record for every CDR3 protein. The sample has a few hundred thousand distinct CDR3 sequences, more than 30% seen once. The material sequenced was blood. Receptors originate from a girl between 2 and 10 years old with multiple sclerosis. Both conserved end residues are part of each CDR3. Each record gives: clone size, J gene, V gene, D gene, CDR3 protein, CDR3 DNA. The D gene is left open where the match is weak. Where a row states a size, it is once, few, many or the class of an expanded clone; other rows omit it.

size: once; J: TRBJ2-5; V: TRBV27; D: .; CDR3: CASGFEGAGLETQYF; DNA: TGTGCCAGCGGTTTTGAAGGGGCCGGGTTAGAGACCCAGTACTTC
size: .; J: TRBJ2-3; V: TRBV18; D: TRBD2; CDR3: CASSPPGLAASTDTQYF; DNA: TGTGCCAGCTCACCACCTGGACTAGCGGCTAGCACGGATACGCAGTATTTT
size: .; J: TRBJ1-5; V: TRBV6-6; D: .; CDR3: CASSTREPLQPQHF; DNA: TGTGCCAGCAGTACCAGGGAGCCCTTGCAGCCCCAGCATTTT
size: .; J: TRBJ2-7; V: TRBV20-1; D: TRBD1; CDR3: CSALWTGSYEQYF; DNA: TGCAGTGCTCTTTGGACAGGGTCGTACGAGCAGTACTTC
size: .; J: TRBJ2-7; V: TRBV6-6; D: TRBD1; CDR3: CASSYPGQGSVQYF; DNA: TGTGCCAGCAGTTATCCGGGACAGGGGTCCGTGCAGTACTTC
size: few; J: TRBJ2-7; V: TRBV5-5; D: .; CDR3: CASSLMWSPTEQYF; DNA: TGTGCCAGCAGCTTGATGTGGTCACCGACTGAGCAGTACTTC
size: .; J: TRBJ2-1; V: TRBV5-1; D: TRBD1; CDR3: CASSFTGGPNNEQFF; DNA: TGCGCCAGCAGCTTCACAGGGGGCCCCAACAATGAGCAGTTCTTC
size: .; J: TRBJ2-7; V: TRBV13; D: TRBD2; CDR3: CASSLVAGGRGEQYF; DNA: TGTGCCAGCAGCTTGGTAGCGGGGGGCCGAGGGGAGCAGTACTTC
size: few; J: TRBJ1-2; V: TRBV6-4; D: TRBD1; CDR3: CASSASGTAEGYTF; DNA: TGTGCCAGCAGTGCCTCCGGGACAGCGGAGGGCTACACCTTC
size: .; J: TRBJ2-3; V: TRBV29-1; D: TRBD1; CDR3: CSVEGTARTDTQYF; DNA: TGCAGCGTTGAGGGGACAGCGCGGACAGATACGCAGTATTTT
size: .; J: TRBJ2-7; V: TRBV20-1; D: .; CDR3: CSVRDSDVEQYF; DNA: TGCAGTGTTAGAGATTCCGATGTGGAGCAGTACTTC
size: .; J: TRBJ2-1; V: TRBV7-2; D: .; CDR3: CASSLSSREQFF; DNA: TGTGCCAGCAGCCTATCTAGTCGTGAGCAGTTCTTC
size: .; J: TRBJ1-2; V: TRBV12-3/TRBV12-4; D: .; CDR3: CASSLKDTAGYTF; DNA: TGTGCCAGCAGTTTAAAGGACACGGCAGGCTACACCTTC
size: .; J: TRBJ2-7; V: TRBV15; D: .; CDR3: CATSRDQGGSYEQYF; DNA: TGTGCCACCAGCAGAGATCAAGGGGGTTCCTACGAGCAGTACTTC
size: .; J: TRBJ1-5; V: TRBV12-3/TRBV12-4; D: .; CDR3: CASSLVQQPQHF; DNA: TGTGCCAGCAGTTTAGTCCAGCAGCCCCAGCATTTT
size: few; J: TRBJ1-2; V: TRBV11-1; D: .; CDR3: CASRGGRYGYTF; DNA: TGTGCCAGCCGTGGGGGACGGTATGGCTACACCTTC
size: .; J: TRBJ1-1; V: TRBV7-3; D: TRBD1; CDR3: CASSRGQGGTEAFF; DNA: TGTGCCAGCAGCCGGGGACAGGGGGGGACTGAAGCTTTCTTT
size: .; J: TRBJ2-2; V: TRBV7-2; D: TRBD2; CDR3: CASSPRLAGGGSTGELFF; DNA: TGTGCCAGCAGCCCCAGACTAGCGGGAGGCGGCAGCACCGGGGAGCTGTTTTTT
size: .; J: TRBJ2-5; V: TRBV18; D: .; CDR3: CASSPNEVGETQYF; DNA: TGTGCCAGCTCACCCAACGAGGTCGGAGAGACCCAGTACTTC
size: .; J: TRBJ2-3; V: TRBV7-9; D: .; CDR3: CASSPRDTTDTQYF; DNA: TGTGCCAGCAGCCCGCGGGATACTACAGATACGCAGTATTTT
size: .; J: TRBJ1-1; V: TRBV29-1; D: .; CDR3: CSVEGILNTEAFF; DNA: TGCAGCGTTGAAGGGATCCTGAACACTGAAGCTTTCTTT
size: few; J: TRBJ2-7; V: TRBV29-1; D: .; CDR3: CSIQGGTREQYF; DNA: TGCAGCATACAGGGCGGTACAAGGGAGCAGTACTTC
size: .; J: TRBJ1-5; V: TRBV2; D: .; CDR3: CASSEFGLNQPQHF; DNA: TGTGCCAGCAGTGAATTTGGGCTCAATCAGCCCCAGCATTTT